Here is one T cell receptor beta chain with its context. What it binds is unknown. This sample is part of a study of cytomegalovirus exposure and HLA in healthy donors. Study overall: Later analysis reported that the roughly 130 validation repertoires shared the platform of the approximately 670 first-cohort repertoires. Study results and limitations: Subsequent analysis showed first-cohort TCR clusters tending to co-occur in some 120 validation repertoires. The classifier, whose performance was assessed in both the original and validation cohorts, reportedly diagnosed cytomegalovirus status with high specificity and sensitivity. Among TCR beta chains, those listed as cytomegalovirus-associated numbered more than 150.

V dropped 3 bases and J dropped 1; count of bases not matched to a gene: 4. The V gene's germline CDR1 is LNHDA and CDR2 SQIVND (reference sequence). The CDR3 runs 15 residues. Sequenced by immunoSEQ multiplex PCR; TCRdb stores in-frame clones only, minus some. Among about 200,000 clones listed, roughly three quarters were seen once. This TCR was recovered from a woman in her 30s in good health and CMV-seronegative. The sequenced sample was PBMCs. The chain is built from TRBV19 and TRBJ2-5, with 8 bases that match TRBD2. The CDR3 DNA sequence: TGTGCCAGTAGTATTCGGGGGGGCTCCCAAGAGACCCAGTACTTC. Residues: CASSIRGGSQETQYF.